This entry is about one TCR beta chain. The antigen is unknown. At one boundary the junction diverges from the germline segment, which might be a read error. TCR beta CDR3 regions were amplified from RNA transcripts. With the HTBI primer set, the TCR CDR3 went through a first round of RT-PCR. TCRdb reprocessed the multiplex PCR reads via MiXCR and lists one record per CDR3 protein. Among some 800,000 distinct CDR3 sequences listed, approximately 40% were seen once. The data were obtained in a study of T cells in Graves' hyperthyroidism and ophthalmopathy. On the study more broadly: Peripheral blood was secured at the point of initial diagnosis, before any treatment.

The CDR3 is made up of 15 amino acids. The germline gives CDR1 MGHRA, CDR2 YSYEKL. Overall study findings and caveats: Ophthalmopathy stood apart from stable hyperthyroidism in a 13 V-J model. The blood repertoire included most of the expanded thyroid clonotypes above 0.001.

The sequenced sample consisted of blood. This sequence originates from a man aged 18 to 30 with Graves' hyperthyroidism. This chain links TRBV4-1 with TRBJ2-7; 9 nucleotides align to TRBD1. Here the CDR3 reads CASSHPGQGSNEQYF. CDR3 coding DNA: TGCGCCAGCAGCCATCCGGGACAGGGCTCCAACGAGCAGTACTTC.